The sequence of this T cell receptor (beta chain) was determined in a study of T cells in Graves' hyperthyroidism and ophthalmopathy. Notes on the study in general: Before onset, ophthalmopathy was predicted by the model a median around 6.5 months earlier. Most expanded thyroid clonotypes above 0.001 recurred in blood.

Hyperthyroidism in the patients, aged 18 to 65, was newly diagnosed and under 2 months in duration. Points on this clonotype: Its specificity is unknown. The junction departs from germline at one end; a sequencing error may be responsible.

The CDR3 spans 13 residues. In germline, CDR1 is MDHEN, CDR2 SYDVKM. Amplification targeted TCR beta CDR3 regions from RNA transcripts. First-round RT-PCR targeting the TCR CDR3 was performed with the HTBI primer set. TCRdb fed the multiplex PCR reads into MiXCR, producing one record per CDR3 protein. The sample includes 300,000 to 450,000 distinct CDR3 sequences, 17% seen only once; the top ten take roughly 35%. The receptor comes from a woman aged 25 to 45 with Graves' hyperthyroidism that later progressed to Graves' ophthalmopathy. This chain links TRBV28 with TRBJ1-4; the D gene is possibly TRBD1 (5 bases). The sequencing sample was made of blood. This CDR3 is CATFGQWDEKLSF. CDR3 DNA sequence: TGTGCCACCTTCGGACAATGGGATGAAAAACTGTCTTTT.